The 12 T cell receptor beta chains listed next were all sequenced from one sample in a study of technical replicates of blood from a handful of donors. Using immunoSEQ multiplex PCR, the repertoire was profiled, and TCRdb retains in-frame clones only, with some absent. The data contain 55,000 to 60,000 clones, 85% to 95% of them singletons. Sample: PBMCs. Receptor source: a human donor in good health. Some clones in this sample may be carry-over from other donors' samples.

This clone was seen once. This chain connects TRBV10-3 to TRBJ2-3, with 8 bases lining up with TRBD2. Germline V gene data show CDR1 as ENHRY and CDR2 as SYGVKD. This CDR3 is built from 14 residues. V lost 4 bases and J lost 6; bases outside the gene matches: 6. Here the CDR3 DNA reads TGTGCCATCAGTGGTGGGACTAGAGTTGATACGCAGTATTTT. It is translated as CAISGGTRVDTQYF.

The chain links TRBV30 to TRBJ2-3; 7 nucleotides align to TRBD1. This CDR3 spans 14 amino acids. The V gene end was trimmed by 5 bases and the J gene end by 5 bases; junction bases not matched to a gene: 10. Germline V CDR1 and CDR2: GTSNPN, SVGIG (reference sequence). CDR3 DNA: TGTGCCTGGGGAAGGGGGCGCGTGGTAGATACGCAGTATTTT. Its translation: CAWGRGRVVDTQYF.

In nucleotides, the CDR3 is TGTGCCAGCAGTTACGACAGTAATCAGCCCCAGCATTTT. Residues: CASSYDSNQPQHF. The V and J genes are TRBV6-5 and TRBJ1-5, with D tentatively TRBD1 (5 bases). The length of the CDR3 is 13 residues. Germline V CDR1 and CDR2: MNHEY, SVGAGI. V was cut by 2 bases and J by 4 bases, with 6 bases left in between.

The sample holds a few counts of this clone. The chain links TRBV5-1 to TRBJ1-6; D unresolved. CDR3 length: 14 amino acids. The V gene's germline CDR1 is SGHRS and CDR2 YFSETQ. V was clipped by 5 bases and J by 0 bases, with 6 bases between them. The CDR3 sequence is CASSRDSYNSPLHF. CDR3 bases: TGCGCCAGCAGTCGGGACTCCTATAATTCACCCCTCCACTTT.

This CDR3 reads CSVDGGVHDTQYF. The DNA of the CDR3 is TGCAGCGTTGACGGGGGGGTTCACGATACGCAGTATTTT. V is TRBV29-1 and J is TRBJ2-3, with 8 bases that match TRBD2. CDR1 and CDR2 (germline): SQVTM, ANQGSEA. The CDR3 has 13 amino acids. V was clipped by 3 bases and J by 6 bases; unmatched bases: 5.

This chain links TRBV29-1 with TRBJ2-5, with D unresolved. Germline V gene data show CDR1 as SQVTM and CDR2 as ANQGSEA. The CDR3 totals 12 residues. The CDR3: CRRWAAQETQYF. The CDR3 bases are TGCCGACGTTGGGCAGCTCAAGAGACCCAGTACTTC.

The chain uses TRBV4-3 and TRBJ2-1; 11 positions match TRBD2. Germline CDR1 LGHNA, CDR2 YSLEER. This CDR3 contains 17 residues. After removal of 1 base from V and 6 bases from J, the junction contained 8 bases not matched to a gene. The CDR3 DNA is TGCGCCAGCAGCCAAGGTAGCGGGGGGGCTATTGGCAATGAGCAGTTCTTC. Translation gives CASSQGSGGAIGNEQFF.

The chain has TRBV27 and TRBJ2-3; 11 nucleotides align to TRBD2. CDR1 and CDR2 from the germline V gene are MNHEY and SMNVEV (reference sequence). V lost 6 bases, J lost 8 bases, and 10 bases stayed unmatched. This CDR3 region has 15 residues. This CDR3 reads CASRTGTSGLGTQYF. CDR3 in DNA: TGTGCCAGCAGAACCGGGACTAGCGGCCTGGGTACGCAGTATTTT.

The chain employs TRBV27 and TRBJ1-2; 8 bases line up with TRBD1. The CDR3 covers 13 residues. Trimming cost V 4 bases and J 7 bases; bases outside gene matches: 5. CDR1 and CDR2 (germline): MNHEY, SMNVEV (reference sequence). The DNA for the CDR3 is TGTGCCAGCAGTTCGACAGGGGTGGGTGGCTACACCTTC. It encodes CASSSTGVGGYTF.

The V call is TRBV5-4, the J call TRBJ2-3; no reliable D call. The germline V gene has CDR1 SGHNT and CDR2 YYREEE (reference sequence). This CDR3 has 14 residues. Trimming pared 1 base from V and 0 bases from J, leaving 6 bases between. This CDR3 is CASSLRVSTDTQYF. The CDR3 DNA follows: TGTGCCAGCAGCTTGAGAGTGAGCACAGATACGCAGTATTTT.

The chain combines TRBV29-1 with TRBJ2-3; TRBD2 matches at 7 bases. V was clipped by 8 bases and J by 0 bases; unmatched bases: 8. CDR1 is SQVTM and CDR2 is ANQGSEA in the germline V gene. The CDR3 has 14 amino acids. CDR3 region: CSTRGEDSTDTQYF. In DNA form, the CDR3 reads TGCAGCACTCGGGGGGAGGATAGCACAGATACGCAGTATTTT.

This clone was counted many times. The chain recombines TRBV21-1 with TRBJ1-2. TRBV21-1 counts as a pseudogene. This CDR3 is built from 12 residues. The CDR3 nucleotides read TGTGCCAGCAGCGCTAAGAACTATGGCTACACCTTC. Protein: CASSAKNYGYTF.